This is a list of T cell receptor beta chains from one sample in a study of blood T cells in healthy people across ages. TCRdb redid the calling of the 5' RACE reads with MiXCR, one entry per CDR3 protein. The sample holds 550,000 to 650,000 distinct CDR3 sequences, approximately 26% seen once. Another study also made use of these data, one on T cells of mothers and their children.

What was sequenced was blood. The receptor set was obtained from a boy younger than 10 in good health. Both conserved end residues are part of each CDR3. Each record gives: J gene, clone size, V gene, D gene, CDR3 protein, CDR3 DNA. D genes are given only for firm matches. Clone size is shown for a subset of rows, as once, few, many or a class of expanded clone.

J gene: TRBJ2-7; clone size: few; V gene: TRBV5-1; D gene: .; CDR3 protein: CASSFREGGYEQYF; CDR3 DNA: TGCGCCAGCAGCTTCAGGGAGGGGGGCTACGAGCAGTACTTC
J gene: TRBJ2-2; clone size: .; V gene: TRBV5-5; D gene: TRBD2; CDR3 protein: CASSLGRLAGTGELFF; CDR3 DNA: TGTGCCAGCAGCTTGGGTCGCCTAGCGGGGACCGGGGAGCTGTTTTTT
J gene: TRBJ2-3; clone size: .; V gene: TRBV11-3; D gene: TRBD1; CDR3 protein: CASSETGGIRTDTQYF; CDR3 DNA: TGTGCCAGCAGCGAGACAGGGGGTATTAGGACAGATACGCAGTATTTT
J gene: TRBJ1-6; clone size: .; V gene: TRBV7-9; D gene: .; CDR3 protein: CASRSATGGDSPLHF; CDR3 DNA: TGTGCCAGCCGATCAGCTACAGGAGGAGATTCACCCCTCCACTTT
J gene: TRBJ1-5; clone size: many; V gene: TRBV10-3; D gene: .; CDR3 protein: CAITQNSNQPQHF; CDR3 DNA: TGTGCCATCACCCAGAACTCCAATCAGCCCCAGCATTTT
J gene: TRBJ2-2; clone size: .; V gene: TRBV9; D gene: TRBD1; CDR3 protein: CASSAWDRENTGELFF; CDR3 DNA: TGTGCCAGCAGCGCCTGGGACAGGGAAAACACCGGGGAGCTGTTTTTT
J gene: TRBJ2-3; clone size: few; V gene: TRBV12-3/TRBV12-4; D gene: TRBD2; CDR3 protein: CASSLRTSGRARDTQYF; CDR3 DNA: TGTGCCAGCAGTTTAAGGACTAGCGGGAGGGCCCGCGATACGCAGTATTTT
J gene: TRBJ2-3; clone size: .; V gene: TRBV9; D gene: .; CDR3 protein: CASSALTEDTQYF; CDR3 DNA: TGTGCCAGCAGCGCTCTAACAGAGGATACGCAGTATTTT
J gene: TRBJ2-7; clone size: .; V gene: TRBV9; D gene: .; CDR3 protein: CASSVLSGDEQYF; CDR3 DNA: TGTGCCAGCAGCGTACTATCAGGGGACGAGCAGTACTTC
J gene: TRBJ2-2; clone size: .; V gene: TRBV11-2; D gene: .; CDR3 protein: CASKKGPGELFF; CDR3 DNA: TGTGCCAGCAAAAAAGGGCCCGGGGAGCTGTTTTTT
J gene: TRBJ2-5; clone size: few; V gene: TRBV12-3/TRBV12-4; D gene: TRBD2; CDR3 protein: CASSLPGGPETQYF; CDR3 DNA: TGTGCCAGCAGTTTACCGGGAGGGCCGGAGACCCAGTACTTC
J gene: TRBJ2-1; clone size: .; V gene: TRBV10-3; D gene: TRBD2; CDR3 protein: CAIRTSGRMNEQFF; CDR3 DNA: TGTGCCATACGGACTAGCGGGAGGATGAATGAGCAGTTCTTC
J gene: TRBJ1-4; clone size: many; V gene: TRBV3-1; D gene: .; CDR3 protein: CASSQDAGSEKLFF; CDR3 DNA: TGTGCCAGCAGCCAAGACGCGGGATCAGAAAAACTGTTTTTT
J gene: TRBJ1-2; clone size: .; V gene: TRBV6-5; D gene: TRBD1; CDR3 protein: CASSYGQDNGYTF; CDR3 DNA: TGTGCCAGCAGTTACGGACAGGATAATGGCTACACCTTC
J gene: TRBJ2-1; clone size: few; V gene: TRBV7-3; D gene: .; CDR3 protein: CASSLLLAAYNEQFF; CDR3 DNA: TGTGCCAGCAGCTTATTATTAGCGGCTTACAATGAGCAGTTCTTC
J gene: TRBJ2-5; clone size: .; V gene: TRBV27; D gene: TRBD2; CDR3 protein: CASSYSGSLGETQYF; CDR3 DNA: TGTGCCAGCAGTTATAGCGGGTCACTGGGGGAGACCCAGTACTTC
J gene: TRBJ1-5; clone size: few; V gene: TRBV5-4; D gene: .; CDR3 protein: CASSSDKNQPQHF; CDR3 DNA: TGTGCCAGCAGCTCCGACAAAAATCAGCCCCAGCATTTT